This T cell receptor (beta chain) was observed in a study of cytomegalovirus exposure and HLA in healthy donors. Note on this clone: Its antigen is unknown.

The V and J ends lost 7 bases and 2 bases respectively, with 5 bases between them. Germline loops: CDR1 MDHEN, CDR2 SYDVKM. This CDR3 region has 11 residues. The PCR used 60 Vbeta and 13 Jbeta primers. Profiling relied on immunoSEQ multiplex PCR, and the TCRdb table lists in-frame clones only, not all of them. The sample data list some 110,000 clones. Study-wide results and caveats: Exclusion applied to some V segments, including TRBV6-2 and TRBV6-3, as they were indistinguishable. CMV antigen specificity of a few CMV-associated chains was confirmed in vitro. The authors reported that TCR beta sequences could predict HLA-A and HLA-B alleles. These predictions were accurate for most subjects in the first cohort.

Sequencing input: PBMCs. The chain combines TRBV28 with TRBJ2-5; D is unresolved. The TCR was taken from a man younger than 45 in good health and CMV-seronegative. The CDR3 coding sequence is TGTGCCAGCACTAGTCAAGAGACCCAGTACTTC. Amino acids: CASTSQETQYF. The full variable domain, completed using reference TRBV28 and TRBJ2-5, is DVKVTQSSRYLVKRTGEKVFLECVQDMDHENMFWYRQDPGLGLRLIYFSYDVKMKEKGDIPEGYSVSREKKERFSLILESASTNQTSMYLCASTSQETQYFGPGTRLLVL.